Below are 17 T cell receptor beta chains sequenced from a single sample in a study of shared clonotypes between healthy human individuals (dated by TCRdb to 2019 to 2021). Receptor libraries were prepared by the immunoSEQ multiplex PCR assay. Imported from immuneACCESS, the table was reduced by TCRdb to in-frame sequences with V and J called. These copies leave out some clones; in studies compared against another copy, an unresolved V gene accounts for under half, and the cause of the remainder is not known. The sample yields 950,000 to 1,300,000 clones; about 80% were counted once. The ten biggest clones cover 1.4% to 1.5% of the sample. The sample taken for sequencing was memory CD4+ T cells sorted from blood. In light of the paper, this sample's cell subset or site label describes: CD45RA-negative fraction. The receptor set was obtained from a man between 18 and 29 years old in good health.

The J gene is TRBJ1-1, the V gene TRBV11-2; D remains ambiguous. This CDR3 is 16 amino acids long. The germline V gene encodes CDR1 SGHAT and CDR2 FQNNGV. V was trimmed by 3 bases and J by 2 bases, leaving 16 bases between them. The CDR3 DNA reads as TGTGCCAGCAGCTTTATCGGGTTCGGGGAAAACACTGAAGCTTTCTTT. Protein sequence: CASSFIGFGENTEAFF. The entire variable domain, with the rest obtained from reference TRBV11-2 and TRBJ1-1, is as follows: EAGVAQSPRYKIIEKRQSVAFWCNPISGHATLYWYQQILGQGPKLLIQFQNNGVVDDSQLPKDRFSAERLKGVDSTLKIQPAKLEDSAVYLCASSFIGFGENTEAFFGQGTRLTVV.

This chain uses TRBV28 with TRBJ1-1, with a tentative D call TRBD1 (6 bases). There are 14 residues in the CDR3. V lost 6 bases and J lost 4, with 15 bases in between. Germline CDR1 is MDHEN and CDR2 is SYDVKM. The CDR3 sequence is CASRSTGRSTEAFF. As DNA, the CDR3 is TGTGCCAGCAGGAGTACAGGGAGGTCCACTGAAGCTTTCTTT.

The chain recombines TRBV11-2 with TRBJ2-1; 10 bases align to TRBD2. The V gene end was trimmed by 5 bases and the J gene end by 5 bases; junction bases not matched to a gene: 6. The germline V gene has CDR1 SGHAT and CDR2 FQNNGV. The CDR3 contains 15 residues. CDR3 DNA: TGTGCCAGCAGCAATCTAGCGGGGGAAAACAATGAGCAGTTCTTC. Translated: CASSNLAGENNEQFF. Complete variable domain (other parts from reference TRBV11-2 and TRBJ2-1): EAGVAQSPRYKIIEKRQSVAFWCNPISGHATLYWYQQILGQGPKLLIQFQNNGVVDDSQLPKDRFSAERLKGVDSTLKIQPAKLEDSAVYLCASSNLAGENNEQFFGPGTRLTVL.

This clone came up a few times. The chain has TRBV18 and TRBJ2-1; D possibly corresponds to TRBD1 (6 bases). The CDR3 runs 16 residues. V was cut by 1 base and J by 4 bases, with 14 bases left in between. Germline V CDR1 and CDR2: KGHSH, LQKENI. The CDR3 coding sequence is TGTGCCAGCTCACCACGGCAGGGGACCGGTTACAATGAGCAGTTCTTC. Its protein is CASSPRQGTGYNEQFF.

The genes are TRBV18 and TRBJ1-4; no definite D call. V lost 4 bases and J lost 5, with 14 bases in between. The CDR3 contains 15 residues. Germline V gene data show CDR1 as KGHSH and CDR2 as LQKENI. The CDR3 protein is CASSRSRLTNEKLFF. The DNA of the CDR3 is TGTGCCAGCTCACGCTCCAGGCTAACAAATGAAAAACTGTTTTTT.

The genes are TRBV5-1 and TRBJ2-7; D perhaps matches TRBD2 (5 bases). This CDR3 comprises 14 residues. Germline V CDR1 and CDR2: SGHRS, YFSETQ. Trimming took 4 bases from V and 3 from J, leaving 14 bases between them. The CDR3, as DNA: TGCGCCAGCAGCAATACGGGATTTGGCTACGAGCAGTACTTC. It codes for CASSNTGFGYEQYF. Together with reference TRBV5-1 and TRBJ2-7, the CDR3 gives the full variable domain: KAGVTQTPRYLIKTRGQQVTLSCSPISGHRSVSWYQQTPGQGLQFLFEYFSETQRNKGNFPGRFSGRQFSNSRSEMNVSTLELGDSALYLCASSNTGFGYEQYFGPGTRLTVT.

This chain joins TRBV4-1 and TRBJ1-2, with D possibly matching TRBD1 (6 bases). The CDR3 has 17 amino acids. V was shortened by 5 bases and J by 0 bases, with 19 bases between the two germline ends. Germline V CDR1 and CDR2: MGHRA, YSYEKL. The CDR3 sequence: CASSKTGQGIANYGYTF. The DNA for the CDR3 is TGCGCCAGCAGCAAAACTGGCCAGGGGATTGCTAACTATGGCTACACCTTC.

V and J are TRBV11-2 and TRBJ2-7; 7 positions match TRBD1. Trimming cost V 8 bases and J 2 bases; bases outside gene matches: 6. Germline CDR1 and CDR2: SGHAT and FQNNGV. The CDR3 runs 13 residues. This CDR3 is CASSTGPAYEQYF. For the CDR3, the DNA is TGTGCCAGCTCGACAGGGCCGGCCTACGAGCAGTACTTC.

This clone was seen only once. The V call is TRBV15, the J call TRBJ1-2, with a weak D call TRBD1 (5 bases). The CDR3 covers 12 residues. Looked up from germline, CDR1 is LNHNV and CDR2 is YYDKDF (reference sequence). Trimming took off 3 bases at V and 7 bases at J, with 9 bases between the two ends. Written as DNA, the CDR3 is TGTGCCACCAGCAGGGAGGGGATTGGCTACACCTTC. This encodes CATSREGIGYTF.

V gene TRBV6-5 combines with J gene TRBJ1-2; D might be TRBD1 (5 bases). The CDR3 totals 12 residues. Germline CDR1 reads MNHEY; CDR2 reads SVGAGI. The V and J ends lost 7 bases and 7 bases respectively, with 13 bases between them. CDR3 DNA: TGTGCCAGCACCACGGCGGGGGGTGGCTACACCTTC. Residues: CASTTAGGGYTF.

J is TRBJ2-5 and V is TRBV7-2; 11 bases fit TRBD2. V was pared by 2 bases and J by 3 bases, with 5 bases of the junction left unmatched. This CDR3 is 16 amino acids long. Germline CDR1 is SGHTA and CDR2 is FQGNSA. The CDR3 is CASSLYSGRGEETQYF. Here the CDR3 DNA reads TGTGCCAGCAGCTTATATAGCGGGAGGGGGGAAGAGACCCAGTACTTC.

The chain has TRBV2 and TRBJ1-4; 7 bases fit TRBD1. The CDR3 has 15 residues. The junction had 10 bases not matched to a gene; V was cut back by 9 bases and J by 3 bases. The V gene's germline CDR1 is SNHLY and CDR2 FYNNEI. The chain's CDR3 is CASNAQGLANEKLFF. In DNA, the CDR3 is TGTGCCAGTAATGCACAGGGGTTAGCTAATGAAAAACTGTTTTTT.

The V call is TRBV7-2, the J call TRBJ1-5; 7 bases are a match to TRBD1. The CDR3 contains 16 residues. The V segment lost 5 bases and the J segment 3 bases; nucleotides outside the gene matches: 10. Germline values: CDR1 SGHTA, CDR2 FQGNSA. The CDR3 sequence: CASSQRTGGDNQPQHF. DNA for the CDR3: TGTGCCAGCAGCCAAAGGACAGGAGGGGACAATCAGCCCCAGCATTTT.

The chain employs TRBV15 and TRBJ2-7; D possibly corresponds to TRBD1 (6 bases). The CDR3 sequence is 16 residues long. Germline-derived CDR1 and CDR2 are LNHNV and YYDKDF (reference sequence). Trimming shortened V by 0 bases and J by 2 bases, and 14 bases separated the two germline ends. CDR3: CATSRDRMAGAYEQYF. In nucleotides, the CDR3 is TGTGCCACCAGCAGAGATCGTATGGCAGGGGCCTACGAGCAGTACTTC.

A few counts support this clone. This sequence joins TRBV19 and TRBJ2-5; D possibly corresponds to TRBD1 (7 bases). The CDR3 covers 14 residues. CDR1 is LNHDA and CDR2 is SQIVND in the germline V gene (reference sequence). V was cut by 6 bases and J by 0 bases, with 11 bases left in between. The chain's CDR3 is CASSAGQYQETQYF. In nucleotides, the CDR3 is TGTGCCAGTAGCGCGGGACAGTACCAAGAGACCCAGTACTTC.

This clone was picked up one time. The chain employs TRBV30 and TRBJ2-2, with 10 positions matching TRBD2. V trimming: 4 bases; J trimming: 5 bases; junction bases outside the gene matches: 10. Germline V gene lookup returns CDR1 GTSNPN and CDR2 SVGIG (reference sequence). The CDR3 totals 16 residues. The CDR3 loop reads CAWTPGLARATGELFF. The CDR3 DNA sequence: TGTGCCTGGACTCCGGGACTAGCGAGAGCTACCGGGGAGCTGTTTTTT.

The J gene is TRBJ1-2, the V gene TRBV5-1; 7 bases fit TRBD1. The CDR3 spans 14 residues. V gave up 3 bases and J gave up 8 bases; unmatched junction bases: 10. The germline gives CDR1 SGHRS, CDR2 YFSETQ. CDR3 sequence (DNA): TGCGCCAGCAGCTCCGCCGACAGGGTTGGCGGCTACACCTTC. The encoded protein is CASSSADRVGGYTF.